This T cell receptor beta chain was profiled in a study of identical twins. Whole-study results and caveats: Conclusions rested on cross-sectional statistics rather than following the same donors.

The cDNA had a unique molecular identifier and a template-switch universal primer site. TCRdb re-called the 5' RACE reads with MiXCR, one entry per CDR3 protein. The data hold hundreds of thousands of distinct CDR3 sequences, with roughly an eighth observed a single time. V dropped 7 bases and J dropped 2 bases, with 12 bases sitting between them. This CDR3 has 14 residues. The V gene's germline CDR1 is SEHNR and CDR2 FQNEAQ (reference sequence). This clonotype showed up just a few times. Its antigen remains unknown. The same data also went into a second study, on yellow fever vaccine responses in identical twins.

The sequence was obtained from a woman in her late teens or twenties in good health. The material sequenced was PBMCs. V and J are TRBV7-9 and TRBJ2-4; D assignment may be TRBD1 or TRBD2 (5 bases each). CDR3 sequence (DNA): TGTGCCAGCACCCCGACGGGACCCAAAAACATTCAGTACTTC. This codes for CASTPTGPKNIQYF.